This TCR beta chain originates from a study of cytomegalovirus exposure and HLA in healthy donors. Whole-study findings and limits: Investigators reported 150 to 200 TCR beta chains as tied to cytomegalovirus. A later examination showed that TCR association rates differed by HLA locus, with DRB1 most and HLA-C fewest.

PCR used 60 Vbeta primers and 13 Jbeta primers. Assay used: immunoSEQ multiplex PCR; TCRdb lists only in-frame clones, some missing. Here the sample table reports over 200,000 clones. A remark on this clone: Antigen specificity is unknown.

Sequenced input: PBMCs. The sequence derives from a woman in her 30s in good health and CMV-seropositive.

As DNA, the CDR3 is TGTGCCAGCAGTGAAAGGGGGCGGAATCCGGGCGAGCAGTACTTC. It encodes CASSERGRNPGEQYF. This sequence joins TRBV6-1 and TRBJ2-7; 7 bases are a match to TRBD1. J lost 6 bases, V lost 2 bases, and 10 bases had no gene match. The CDR3 sequence is 15 residues long. Looked up from germline, CDR1 is MNHNS and CDR2 is SASEGT.